Listed below are T cell receptor beta chains from one sample, sequenced in a study of T cell responses to AZD1222 COVID-19 vaccine. Assay used: immunoSEQ multiplex PCR; TCRdb lists only in-frame clones, some missing. This table holds more than 150,000 clones, 75% to 90% found once. The material was peripheral blood, obtained on day 0 of AZD1222 vaccination. These receptors all come from an adult in good health. Both conserved end residues are trimmed from each CDR3. A D gene is named only where the DNA matches it firmly.

TRBV3-1/TRBV3-2	TRBJ2-7	TRBD1	ASSQRAGQGTYEQY
TRBV20-1	TRBJ1-5	.	SASGDSNQPQH
TRBV7-9	TRBJ2-2	.	ASSLLVGPTGELF
TRBV6-5	TRBJ2-7	TRBD1	ASSIQTGWSYEQY
TRBV18	TRBJ1-4	.	ASSPRQASNEKLF
TRBV4-3	TRBJ2-7	TRBD1	ASSQVGTGTYEQY
TRBV3-1/TRBV3-2	TRBJ1-2	TRBD1	ASSQGTGATSGYT
TRBV5-6	TRBJ2-4	.	ASSQTKGAALAKNIQY
TRBV14	TRBJ1-2	TRBD1	ASSHDRVNYGYT
TRBV5-5	TRBJ1-2	TRBD1	ASSAGQGETVYGYT
TRBV6-5	TRBJ2-2	.	ASRGNFANTGELF
TRBV29-1	TRBJ2-3	.	SVEDSHTSTDTQY
TRBV30	TRBJ2-3	.	AWGSGTDTQY
TRBV29-1	TRBJ1-2	TRBD1	SVGQGLYGYT
TRBV20-1	TRBJ2-5	.	SALRGETQY
TRBV11-3	TRBJ1-1	.	ASSLDTMTEAF
TRBV4-1	TRBJ2-2	.	ASSQVGVTGELF
TRBV28	TRBJ2-7	.	ASSSGPVATYEQY
TRBV28	TRBJ1-2	TRBD1	ASSLGQGVRGYT
TRBV6-5	TRBJ1-3	.	ASSRTGSGNTIY
TRBV3-1/TRBV3-2	TRBJ2-7	.	ASSQGGGFDEQY
TRBV10-3	TRBJ2-2	TRBD1	AIRQQGDTGELF
TRBV11-2	TRBJ2-2	.	ASSLWERGELF
TRBV9	TRBJ1-3	.	ASSVEAAFSGNTIY
TRBV3-1/TRBV3-2	TRBJ2-2	.	ASSQGLGPGELF
TRBV24-1	TRBJ2-1	.	ATLGGAGGNEQF
TRBV5-1	TRBJ2-1	TRBD1	ASSPLGQASSYNEQF
TRBV5-1	TRBJ1-2	.	ASSLAGSYGYT
TRBV9	TRBJ2-1	.	ASSVAGNYNEQF
TRBV3-1/TRBV3-2	TRBJ1-4	.	ASSQAMSRGRYEKLF
TRBV7-6	TRBJ2-5	TRBD1	ASTLVGDRGRETQY
TRBV19	TRBJ1-5	TRBD1	ASGTGGQPQH
TRBV2	TRBJ2-1	.	ASSIRRTPSSYNEQF
TRBV6-5	TRBJ2-5	TRBD1	ASTRDRVQETQY
TRBV10-3	TRBJ1-6	.	AISELIGSNSPLH
TRBV28	TRBJ2-2	.	ASSLALNTGELF
TRBV2	TRBJ2-7	.	ASEPNHYEQY
TRBV2	TRBJ1-5	.	ASSDRASAQH
TRBV11-3	TRBJ2-2	TRBD1	ASSSKRTGLNTGELF
TRBV28	TRBJ1-5	.	ASTLPGQPQH
TRBV7-9	TRBJ2-1	TRBD2	ASTGSGSISYYNEQF
TRBV6-2/TRBV6-3	TRBJ1-5	TRBD1	ASSYSQGAQPQH